This T cell receptor beta chain comes out of a study of regulatory T cells in long-lasting Graves disease. The CDR3 is made up of 14 amino acids. The trim removed 2 bases at V and 7 bases at J, leaving 7 bases unmatched. Germline V gene lookup returns CDR1 LNHNV and CDR2 YYDKDF (reference sequence). The time point was: newly diagnosed GD, antithyroid drugs for less than 3 months. The TCR library used RNA extracted from PBMCs. The guidelines of the American Thyroid Association were the basis for diagnosing Graves' disease. This clonotype was observed at least ten times. Both iRepertoire HTBI primers and Arm-PCR of CDR3 regions were used to build the TCR beta libraries. Each CDR3 protein is one row after TCRdb ran MiXCR on the multiplex PCR reads. The sample carries just over 600,000 distinct CDR3 sequences, roughly 15% recorded once. The sample was also linked to a second study, of T cells in Graves' hyperthyroidism and ophthalmopathy. That work adds: When the TCR CDR3 underwent first-round RT-PCR, the HTBI primer set was used. Ophthalmopathy was model-predicted a median about 7.1 months pre-onset.

Sequenced here: peripheral blood mononuclear cells (PBMCs), sampled at new diagnosis, from a patient treated with antithyroid drugs. This TCR came from a woman in her twenties or thirties with Graves disease. The genes are TRBV15 and TRBJ1-2; TRBD1 matches at 7 bases. The CDR3 DNA follows: TGTGCCACCAGCAGAAAAACAGGGGACTCTGGCTACACCTTC. As protein: CATSRKTGDSGYTF. The full variable domain, its missing parts supplied by reference TRBV15 and TRBJ1-2, is DAMVIQNPRYQVTQFGKPVTLSCSQTLNHNVMYWYQQKSSQAPKLLFHYYDKDFNNEADTPDNFQSRRPNTSFCFLDIRSPGLGDTAMYLCATSRKTGDSGYTFGSGTRLTVV.